These 19 T cell receptor beta chains share one sample of origin, sequenced in a study of T cell changes during pregnancy in multiple sclerosis. Data came from immunoSEQ multiplex PCR; TCRdb stores just in-frame clones and leaves some out. Among about 76,000 clones, around 93% were seen once, and the ten largest hold more than 2%. This specimen was peripheral blood, taken in the second trimester of pregnancy. All receptors derive from a female donor with multiple sclerosis, enrolled in a pregnancy study.

The rearrangement links TRBV14 to TRBJ1-1, with D perhaps TRBD1 (5 bases). Germline V gene sequence: CDR1 SGHDN, CDR2 FVKESK. The V end was cut by 4 bases, the J end by 2 bases, with 11 bases between. The CDR3 spans 14 residues. This CDR3 is CASSRIGVNTEAFF. For the CDR3, the DNA is TGTGCCAGCAGCCGAATAGGGGTTAACACTGAAGCTTTCTTT.

The chain couples TRBV5-1 to TRBJ2-2; 15 bases are a match to TRBD2. In germline, CDR1 is SGHRS, CDR2 YFSETQ. The CDR3 totals 18 residues. The V segment lost 3 bases and the J segment 6 bases; nucleotides outside the gene matches: 9. As DNA, the CDR3 is TGCGCCAGCAGCTCCCCCCCGGGACTAGCGGGGGGATCCGGGGAGCTGTTTTTT. Its protein product is CASSSPPGLAGGSGELFF.

J is TRBJ1-1 and V is TRBV10-3; 8 bases are a match to TRBD1. CDR3 length equals 14 residues. CDR1 is ENHRY and CDR2 is SYGVKD in the germline V gene. Trimming cost V 6 bases and J 1 base; bases outside gene matches: 4. CDR3 sequence: CAISYDRGNTEAFF. DNA for the CDR3: TGTGCCATCAGCTATGACAGGGGGAACACTGAAGCTTTCTTT.

V gene TRBV19 combines with J gene TRBJ1-1, with 7 bases matching TRBD1. The CDR3 runs to 12 residues. In germline, CDR1 is LNHDA, CDR2 SQIVND (reference sequence). The V segment lost 2 bases and the J segment 11 bases; nucleotides outside the gene matches: 5. CDR3 in DNA: TGTGCCAGTAGTATACAACAGGGGACGGCTTTCTTT. This codes for CASSIQQGTAFF.

V is TRBV5-8 and J is TRBJ1-1; no clear D. The CDR3 has 15 amino acids. The germline CDR1 and CDR2 sequences are SGHTS and YDEGEE. Between the trimmed V and J ends, which lost 0 bases and 0 bases, there was a span of 9 bases. The chain's CDR3 is CASSLAIRVNTEAFF. The CDR3 bases are TGTGCCAGCAGCTTGGCCATCCGAGTGAACACTGAAGCTTTCTTT.

The chain is built from TRBV13 and TRBJ1-3; D might be TRBD1 (5 bases). The CDR3 spans 15 residues. Trimming stripped 5 bases from V and 0 bases from J, with 11 bases between. Germline V CDR1 and CDR2: PRHDT, FYEKMQ (reference sequence). As DNA, the CDR3 is TGTGCCAGCAGCCATCAACAGGTCTCTGGAAACACCATATATTTT. This gives the protein CASSHQQVSGNTIYF.

A single count supports this clone. J is TRBJ2-3 and V is TRBV29-1; 7 bases are a match to TRBD2. The CDR3 totals 16 residues. In germline, CDR1 is SQVTM, CDR2 ANQGSEA. V gave up 7 bases and J gave up 1 base; unmatched junction bases: 14. The CDR3 DNA follows: TGCAGCGCGGGGGGAGGGGCGGGGACGGGCACAGATACGCAGTATTTT. It codes for CSAGGGAGTGTDTQYF.

This clone was seen a single time. The chain links TRBV27 to TRBJ2-1; possibly TRBD1 for D (6 bases). The CDR3 loop spans 15 amino acids. Germline loops: CDR1 MNHEY, CDR2 SMNVEV (reference sequence). V lost 7 bases and J 0 bases, leaving 13 bases between the germline ends. The CDR3 nucleotides are TGTGCCAGCACCACTTACAGGGCCTCCTACAATGAGCAGTTCTTC. It codes for CASTTYRASYNEQFF.

J is TRBJ2-5 and V is TRBV5-1, with no clear D. The CDR3 loop spans 14 amino acids. Germline assignment: CDR1 SGHRS and CDR2 YFSETQ. Trimming took 0 bases from V and 0 from J, leaving 6 bases between them. As DNA, the CDR3 is TGCGCCAGCAGCTTGGGCCAGTACCAAGAGACCCAGTACTTC. Amino acids: CASSLGQYQETQYF.

The chain recombines TRBV6-4 with TRBJ2-2, with D possibly matching TRBD2 (6 bases). V was trimmed by 2 bases and J by 2 bases, leaving 12 bases between them. The length of the CDR3 is 16 residues. Per germline, CDR1 MRHNA and CDR2 SNTAGT. The CDR3 DNA reads as TGTGCCAGCAGTGACCCAGGGACTGGTAACACCGGGGAGCTGTTTTTT. This codes for CASSDPGTGNTGELFF.

This chain links TRBV28 with TRBJ1-5; no clear D. Looked up from germline, CDR1 is MDHEN and CDR2 is SYDVKM. CDR3 length equals 14 residues. V was trimmed by 2 bases and J by 0 bases, leaving 5 bases between them. The CDR3 here is CASSLVHSNQPQHF. CDR3 coding DNA: TGTGCCAGCAGTTTAGTCCATAGCAATCAGCCCCAGCATTTT.

V gene TRBV7-9 combines with J gene TRBJ2-1, with 10 positions matching TRBD1. CDR1 and CDR2 (germline): SEHNR, FQNEAQ (reference sequence). V shed 6 bases, J shed 2 bases, and the junction held 16 bases outside the gene matches. The CDR3 length is 19 residues. In DNA, the CDR3 is TGTGCCAGCAGTCTCCGGCGGGACAGGGGAACTGTCGCCTACAATGAGCAGTTCTTC. Its translation is CASSLRRDRGTVAYNEQFF.

The chain uses TRBV6-1 and TRBJ1-5; D is ambiguous. From germline, CDR1 is MNHNS and CDR2 SASEGT. V lost 4 bases to trimming and J lost 0 bases, with 10 bases between them. This CDR3 is built from 15 residues. DNA of the CDR3: TGTGCCAGCAGTGGTTTGGGCTATAGCAATCAGCCCCAGCATTTT. Translation gives CASSGLGYSNQPQHF.

As concerns this clone: Other DNA variants within this sample encode the same CDR3. V gene TRBV5-1 combines with J gene TRBJ1-1; D remains ambiguous. Germline V gives CDR1 SGHRS, CDR2 YFSETQ. The CDR3 runs to 15 residues. The ends were cut back, 0 bases at V and 4 bases at J, with 13 bases in the middle. This CDR3 reads CASSLGTGLSTEAFF. The CDR3 DNA reads TGCGCCAGCAGCTTGGGGACGGGATTGAGCACTGAAGCTTTCTTT.

The rearrangement joins TRBV4-2 to TRBJ1-1, with 7 bases identical to TRBD1. The V gene's germline CDR1 is LGHNA and CDR2 YNFKEQ. The V gene end was trimmed by 0 bases and the J gene end by 1 base; junction bases not matched to a gene: 14. The CDR3 consists of 19 residues. The CDR3, as DNA: TGTGCCAGCAGCCAAGATAGGGGAGGACAGGAGAGATCGAACACTGAAGCTTTCTTT. Residues: CASSQDRGGQERSNTEAFF.

This chain connects TRBV7-9 to TRBJ2-5; TRBD1 matches 9 bases. Germline V gene data show CDR1 as SEHNR and CDR2 as FQNEAQ (reference sequence). The CDR3 sequence is 16 residues long. V trimming: 1 base; J trimming: 2 bases; junction bases outside the gene matches: 5. CDR3 nucleotides: TGTGCCAGCAGCTTAGTAGACAGGGGGTTGCAAGAGACCCAGTACTTC. It yields the protein CASSLVDRGLQETQYF.

This chain links TRBV7-9 with TRBJ2-1; 14 bases fit TRBD2. The germline V gene has CDR1 SEHNR and CDR2 FQNEAQ (reference sequence). This CDR3 is built from 18 residues. The V segment lost 5 bases and the J segment 4 bases; nucleotides outside the gene matches: 10. The CDR3 nucleotides read TGTGCCAGCAGCCGTTACGTCGGACTAGCGGGGGGTTACAATGAGCAGTTCTTC. Encoded protein: CASSRYVGLAGGYNEQFF.

The chain uses TRBV9 and TRBJ2-2, with D tentatively TRBD2 (6 bases). Trimming cost V 6 bases and J 4 bases, with 19 bases left between them. This CDR3 has 16 residues. CDR1 SGDLS and CDR2 YYNGEE come from the germline V gene. CDR3 DNA: TGTGCCAGCACGACCGGTGGGGGGTGGACCACCGGGGAGCTGTTTTTT. Translating gives CASTTGGGWTTGELFF.

To note about this clone: A junction boundary mismatches the germline segment, possibly from a read error. The chain carries TRBV7-7 and TRBJ2-3; TRBD1 is a possible D gene (5 bases). The CDR3 totals 14 residues. The germline gives CDR1 SSHAT, CDR2 FNYEAQ (reference sequence). The CDR3 DNA follows: TGTGCTAGCAGCTTGGGGCACAGCTCAGATACGCAGTATTTT. Its translation: CASSLGHSSDTQYF.